This T cell receptor beta chain is drawn from a study of tumor-infiltrating T cells and Merkel cell polyomavirus (dated by TCRdb to the late 2010s). Regarding the complete study: In Merkel cell carcinoma patients, the study investigated CD8+ T cells specific for the Merkel cell polyomavirus KLL epitope. Patients presented at varying disease stages and were followed for a median of 2.7 years, with a range of 1. Varied, non-standardized therapies, including chemotherapy, radiation and immunotherapies, were received by the patients. TRB sequencing was performed on KLL-tetramer-sorted cells from blood or tumor-infiltrating lymphocytes in about 15 samples, as well as on eleven to twelve matched whole-tumor samples. Most whole-tumor samples were obtained as 25-micron curls cut from formalin-fixed, paraffin-embedded tissue blocks. Of all the tumor samples in the study, one was a frozen nodal tumor digest and another was a flash-frozen core biopsy of a metastasis.

As for this clone: Its antigen target is currently unknown. Base qualities were left out, and no much larger clone turns up one base away.

Library method: the immunoSEQ multiplex PCR assay. Adaptive Biotechnologies (Seattle, WA) carried out genomic DNA extraction, TRB sequencing and normalization. The paper's data handling went like this. Clonality was computed as one minus Shannon entropy of productive TRB sequences normalized by log2 of unique productive sequences. KLL-specific clonotypes in tumors were identified by matching TCRbeta CDR3 amino acid sequences with those from each patient's tetramer-sorted sample. Imported from immuneACCESS, the table was reduced by TCRdb to in-frame sequences with V and J called. These copies leave out some clones; in studies compared against another copy, an unresolved V gene accounts for under half, and the cause of the remainder is not known. That table gives V, J and clone size, and the DNA gave D and trimming. The sample table lists about 3,100 clones, just under 85% of them with a count of one. Approximately 9.5% of the sample belongs to the ten largest clones.

Taken from the germline V gene (reference sequence), the CDR1 and CDR2 loops are LNHNV and YYDKDF. V trim: 0 bases; J trim: 6 bases; unmatched bases: 10. The CDR3 covers 17 residues, taking in both the cysteine and the phenylalanine. Only CDR3 DNA remains: 51 bases, in frame from the first base. By immunohistochemistry, the tumors of all patients showed robust positive staining for Merkel cell polyomavirus Large T antigen. Twelve Merkel cell carcinoma patients with robust KLL-tetramer+ populations, above 0.04% of CD8+ T cells, in blood and/or cultured TIL were included. Every patient was Caucasian, and patient ages ranged from roughly 50 to 80 years, with a median of 65 years. Results the study describes overall, beyond this receptor: One limitation of the study is the small sample size (n ≈ eleven patients). A higher fraction of KLL-specific T cells within tumors (about 1.8-18% versus roughly 0-0.14%) was associated with significantly better MCC-specific survival. Only a single viral epitope was studied, so T cells against other Merkel cell polyomavirus epitopes were not captured. A significant MCC-specific survival advantage (P = 0.0051) was associated with tumors having more unique KLL-specific clonotypes (about 5-108 vs 0-3). KLL-specific TRB repertoires were diverse and largely private, with only one public clonotype among a few hundred unique sequences, shared by two patients.

The sequenced sample consisted of tumor tissue. This TCR came from a man between 45 and 60 years old with Merkel cell carcinoma. The chain was built from TRBV15 and TRBJ2-3; 9 central nucleotides agree with TRBD2. The DNA sequence is given as TGTGCCACCAGCAGAGATAGCCAGCGGGGGGCCGGGGATACGCAGTATTTT. Translated, this is CATSRDSQRGAGDTQYF.